This T cell receptor beta chain was retrieved from a study of blood T cell repertoires in COVID-19. In the study's own analysis: Quantification of nucleated cells was approximated via reference gene primer amplification. Produced via immunoSEQ multiplex PCR; TCRdb's table is partial and in-frame only. That table supplies the V and J calls and clone size; D and trimming were determined from the DNA. The table has fewer than 55,000 clones, around 85% seen once; the top ten hold under 30%. Seattle patients were enrolled while actively infected and followed longitudinally. Germline V gene lookup returns CDR1 SGHTA and CDR2 FQGTGA. Germline trimming cut 5 bases from V and 5 bases from J; bases unmatched to any gene: 5. The CDR3 extends over 14 amino acids.

This receptor was obtained from a woman aged 80 or older with COVID-19, enrolled during active disease. V usage is TRBV7-3 and J usage is TRBJ2-1; TRBD2 matches at 8 bases. Sequencing used peripheral blood. CDR3 DNA sequence: TGTGCCAGCAGCACAAATAGCGGGAACAATGAGCAGTTCTTC. Translated, it gives CASSTNSGNNEQFF.